Below, 8 T cell receptor beta chains from the same sample are listed, as sequenced in a study of blood T cells in healthy people across ages. A sample-barcoded 5' primer and a J-beta primer mix were used in a second PCR of about 7 to 12 cycles. MiXCR, applied by TCRdb to the 5' RACE reads, yields one record per CDR3 protein. Here the sample spans some 640,000 distinct CDR3 sequences, approximately 30% being singletons. The specimen was blood. These receptors all come from a woman aged 80 or over in good health.

This clonotype was detected ten times or more. The chain combines TRBV5-1 with TRBJ2-1; 7 nucleotides agree with TRBD1. This CDR3 contains 15 residues. V gave up 2 bases and J gave up 9 bases; unmatched junction bases: 11. Germline V gene sequence: CDR1 SGHRS, CDR2 YFSETQ. The CDR3 sequence is CASSLGDSVLPEQFF. The CDR3 nucleotides are TGCGCCAGCAGCTTAGGGGACAGTGTGTTGCCTGAGCAGTTCTTC.

This clonotype was detected ten times or more. The chain uses TRBV29-1 and TRBJ2-1; D perhaps matches TRBD2 (6 bases). V lost 5 bases and J 3 bases, leaving 17 bases between the germline ends. Germline loops: CDR1 SQVTM, CDR2 ANQGSEA. This CDR3 is built from 15 residues. Written as DNA, the CDR3 is TGCAGCGTTCCCAACGCGGGGATCGGCTACAATGAGCAGTTCTTC. Residues: CSVPNAGIGYNEQFF.

The genes are TRBV4-3 and TRBJ2-5, with 7 bases matching TRBD2. The DNA end favors TRBJ2-7, so the J call may be wrong. From germline, CDR1 is LGHNA and CDR2 YSLEER. The CDR3 contains 15 residues. Written as DNA, the CDR3 is TGCGCCAGCAGCCAAGAATGGGACGGGAGGTACGAGCAGTACTTC. This gives the protein CASSQEWDGRYEQYF.

In this sample, this clonotype turned up many times. V gene TRBV20-1 combines with J gene TRBJ1-4; D is perhaps TRBD1 (6 bases). The CDR3 is made up of 12 amino acids. V lost 1 base to trimming and J lost 8 bases, with 8 bases between them. CDR1 DFQATT and CDR2 SNEGSKA come from the germline V gene (reference sequence). The CDR3 nucleotides are TGCAGTGCTAGAGTACAGGGAGAAAAACTGTTTTTT. It encodes CSARVQGEKLFF.

This clonotype came up many times. The chain is built from TRBV9 and TRBJ1-2; weak D call: TRBD1 (6 bases). The CDR3 contains 14 residues. V gave up 3 bases and J gave up 2 bases, with 11 bases separating them. The V gene's germline CDR1 is SGDLS and CDR2 YYNGEE. The CDR3 nucleotides are TGTGCCAGCAGCGCCGTCGGGACAAACTATGGCTACACCTTC. Protein: CASSAVGTNYGYTF.

The table lists this clonotype with many counts. The V gene is TRBV7-9, the J gene TRBJ2-5; TRBD2 is a possible D gene (6 bases). This CDR3 has 14 residues. Deletions cut 4 bases from V and 2 bases from J, with 11 bases between. Germline assignment: CDR1 SEHNR and CDR2 FQNEAQ (reference sequence). This CDR3 is CASSSDRGQETQYF. CDR3 sequence (DNA): TGTGCCAGCAGCTCGGATCGGGGGCAAGAGACCCAGTACTTC.

There are a few counts of this clonotype. One end of the junction fails to match germline, which may point to a read error. This chain links TRBV9 with TRBJ2-3; D may be TRBD2 (7 bases). CDR1 SGDLS and CDR2 YYNGEE come from the germline V gene. The CDR3 spans 16 residues. CDR3 amino acids: CASSVEGGASIDTQYF. For the CDR3, the DNA is TGTGCCAGCAGCGTGGAAGGGGGGGCAAGCATAGATACGCAGTATTTT.

This clonotype occurred many times. This chain connects TRBV6-1 to TRBJ2-7, with D tentatively TRBD2 (5 bases). The germline gives CDR1 MNHNS, CDR2 SASEGT. This CDR3 spans 14 amino acids. V was clipped by 3 bases and J by 3 bases, with 12 bases between them. The CDR3 DNA sequence: TGTGCCAGCAGTGATGCCGGGGATCTCTACGAGCAGTACTTC. As protein: CASSDAGDLYEQYF.